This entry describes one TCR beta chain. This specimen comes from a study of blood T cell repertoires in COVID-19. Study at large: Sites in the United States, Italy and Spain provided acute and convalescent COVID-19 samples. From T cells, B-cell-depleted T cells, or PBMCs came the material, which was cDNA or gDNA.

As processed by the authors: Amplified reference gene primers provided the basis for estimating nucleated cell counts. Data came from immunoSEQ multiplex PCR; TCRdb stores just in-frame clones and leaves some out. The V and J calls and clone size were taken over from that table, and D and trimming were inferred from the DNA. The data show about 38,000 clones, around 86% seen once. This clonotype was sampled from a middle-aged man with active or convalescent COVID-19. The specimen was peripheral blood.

Here the CDR3 DNA reads TGTGCCAGCAGTACAGAGAGCAATCAGCCCCAGCATTTT. It yields the protein CASSTESNQPQHF. This chain uses TRBV2 with TRBJ1-5; D not certain. CDR1 is SNHLY, CDR2 FYNNEI, per germline. V was shortened by 5 bases and J by 1 base, with 6 bases between the two germline ends. This CDR3 contains 13 residues.